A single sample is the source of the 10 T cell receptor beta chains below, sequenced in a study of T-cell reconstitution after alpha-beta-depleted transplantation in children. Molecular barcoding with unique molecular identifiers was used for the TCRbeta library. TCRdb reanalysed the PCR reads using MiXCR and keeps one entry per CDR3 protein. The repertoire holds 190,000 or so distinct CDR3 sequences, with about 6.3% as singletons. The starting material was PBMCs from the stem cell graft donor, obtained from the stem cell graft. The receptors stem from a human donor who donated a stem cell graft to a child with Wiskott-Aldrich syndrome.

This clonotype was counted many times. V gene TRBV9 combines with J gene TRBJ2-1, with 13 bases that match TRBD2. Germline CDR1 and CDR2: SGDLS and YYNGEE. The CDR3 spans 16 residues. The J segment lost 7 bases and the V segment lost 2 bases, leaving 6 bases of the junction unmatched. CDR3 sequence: CASSVGLAGVENEQFF. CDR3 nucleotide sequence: TGTGCCAGCAGCGTTGGACTAGCGGGAGTGGAAAATGAGCAGTTCTTC.

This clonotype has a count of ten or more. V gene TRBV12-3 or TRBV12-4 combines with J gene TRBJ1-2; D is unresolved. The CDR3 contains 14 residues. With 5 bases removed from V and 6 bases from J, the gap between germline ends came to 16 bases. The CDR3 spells CASSVRLDLNGYTF. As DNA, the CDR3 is TGTGCCAGCAGTGTAAGACTGGACCTTAATGGCTACACCTTC.

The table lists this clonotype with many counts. This CDR3 is CASSKQGARTEAFF. The CDR3 DNA reads TGTGCCAGCAGTAAACAGGGGGCAAGGACTGAAGCTTTCTTT. This chain connects TRBV12-3 or TRBV12-4 to TRBJ1-1, with 9 bases identical to TRBD1. The CDR3 contains 14 residues. V lost 5 bases to trimming and J lost 5 bases; unmatched junction nucleotides: 6.

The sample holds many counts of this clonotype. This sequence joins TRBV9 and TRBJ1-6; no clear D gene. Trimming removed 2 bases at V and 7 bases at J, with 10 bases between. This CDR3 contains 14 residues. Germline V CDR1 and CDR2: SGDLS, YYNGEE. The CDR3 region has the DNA TGTGCCAGCAGCGTCCCCGATGCCAATTCACCCCTCCACTTT. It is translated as CASSVPDANSPLHF.

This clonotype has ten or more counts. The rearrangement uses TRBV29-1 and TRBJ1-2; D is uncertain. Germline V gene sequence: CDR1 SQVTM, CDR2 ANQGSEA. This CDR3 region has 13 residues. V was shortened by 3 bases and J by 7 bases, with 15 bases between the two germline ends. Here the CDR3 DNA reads TGCAGCGTTGAGAGAGGTAGTCTTAGTGGCTACACCTTC. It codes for CSVERGSLSGYTF.

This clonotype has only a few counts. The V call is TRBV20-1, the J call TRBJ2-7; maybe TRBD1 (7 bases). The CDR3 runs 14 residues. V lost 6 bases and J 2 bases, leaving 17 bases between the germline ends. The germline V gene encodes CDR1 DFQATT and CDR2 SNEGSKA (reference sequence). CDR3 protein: CSARRPGGTYEQYF. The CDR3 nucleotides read TGCAGTGCCAGACGCCCAGGGGGGACCTACGAGCAGTACTTC.

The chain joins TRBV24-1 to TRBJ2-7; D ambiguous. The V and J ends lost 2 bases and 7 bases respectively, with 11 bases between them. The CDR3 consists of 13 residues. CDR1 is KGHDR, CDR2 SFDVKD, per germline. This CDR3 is CATSDSGVTEQYF. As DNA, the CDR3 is TGTGCCACCAGTGATTCAGGAGTAACTGAGCAGTACTTC.

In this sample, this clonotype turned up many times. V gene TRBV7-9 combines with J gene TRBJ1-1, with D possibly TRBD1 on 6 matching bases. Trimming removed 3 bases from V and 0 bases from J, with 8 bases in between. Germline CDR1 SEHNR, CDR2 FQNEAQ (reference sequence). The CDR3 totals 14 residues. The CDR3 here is CASSFGQMNTEAFF. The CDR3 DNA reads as TGTGCCAGCAGCTTCGGACAGATGAACACTGAAGCTTTCTTT.

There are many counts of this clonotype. The CDR3, as DNA: TGCGCCAGCAGCTTGGCCGCTCAGGGTTGGGGTGAGCAGTTCTTC. This gives the protein CASSLAAQGWGEQFF. The chain recombines TRBV5-1 with TRBJ2-1, with a tentative D call TRBD1 (5 bases). The CDR3 is made up of 15 amino acids. The V gene lost 0 bases and the J gene lost 9 bases, with 16 bases spanning the gap. CDR1 and CDR2 from the germline V gene are SGHRS and YFSETQ.

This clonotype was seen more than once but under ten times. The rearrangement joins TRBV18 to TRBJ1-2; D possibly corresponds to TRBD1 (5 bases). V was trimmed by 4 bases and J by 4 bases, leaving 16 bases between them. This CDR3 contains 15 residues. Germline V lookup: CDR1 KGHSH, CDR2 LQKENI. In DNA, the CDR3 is TGTGCCAGCTCACTAGGGACCGCTGGGGGCTATGGCTACACCTTC. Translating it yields CASSLGTAGGYGYTF.